Listed below are T cell receptor beta chains from one sample, sequenced in a study of blood T cells in healthy people across ages. TCRdb ran MiXCR on the 5' RACE reads and lists one entry per CDR3 protein. The sample includes 800,000 to 950,000 distinct CDR3 sequences, about 29% of them seen just once. These same data were also listed under a study on T cells of mothers and their children.

Sequencing input: blood. The receptor set was obtained from a middle-aged woman in good health. Each CDR3 is given with its conserved first and last residue. The order of the fields is J gene, clone size, D gene, V gene, CDR3 DNA, CDR3 protein. The D gene is left open where the match is weak. Clone size is given for some rows only: seen once, a few or many times, or a class if the clone is expanded.

TRBJ2-7 - - TRBV9 TGTGCCAGCAGCGTAGATGTCGATTACTCCTACGAGCAGTACTTC CASSVDVDYSYEQYF
TRBJ2-2 - - TRBV28 TGTGCCAGCAGTCTCCGTCTGGGGTGGGAAACCGGGGAGCTGTTTTTT CASSLRLGWETGELFF
TRBJ1-2 - - TRBV2 TGTGCCAGCAGCGAACAGGGAAGAAACTATGGCTACACCTTC CASSEQGRNYGYTF
TRBJ1-6 few - TRBV9 TGTGCCAGCAGCGTAGGGGAAGGAGCCGCGGGTTCACCCCTCCACTTT CASSVGEGAAGSPLHF
TRBJ2-7 many TRBD1 TRBV7-3 TGTGCCAGCAGCCTCTCCGACAGGGGCTACGAGCAGTACTTC CASSLSDRGYEQYF
TRBJ2-5 few TRBD2 TRBV2 TGTGCCAGCAGGAGGGAAAGCGGGGGTGGAGAGACCCAGTACTTC CASRRESGGGETQYF
TRBJ2-7 few - TRBV7-9 TGTGCCAGCAGCGCACAGGGAAGCTGGTACGAGCAGTACTTC CASSAQGSWYEQYF
TRBJ2-6 - - TRBV18 TGTGCCAGCTCACCGGGCAGCGGATGGGCCAACGTCCTGACTTTC CASSPGSGWANVLTF
TRBJ2-3 many - TRBV7-2 TGTGCCAGCAGCTTGAGGGGCACAGGAGAAGATACGCAGTATTTT CASSLRGTGEDTQYF
TRBJ1-2 - - TRBV20-1 TGCAGTGCTAGAGCCATACTTGGGGGGACCCACTATGGCTACACCTTC CSARAILGGTHYGYTF
TRBJ2-1 - - TRBV9 TGTGCCAGCAGCGTCAGCCCGGAATACAATGAGCAGTTCTTC CASSVSPEYNEQFF
TRBJ2-4 many - TRBV20-1 TGCAGTGCTAGAGATTGGGGCATCGAAAACATTCAGTACTTC CSARDWGIENIQYF
TRBJ2-3 - TRBD1 TRBV15 TGTGCCACCAGCAGAATGGGACAGACTAGCACAGATACGCAGTATTTT CATSRMGQTSTDTQYF
TRBJ1-5 few - TRBV10-3 TGTGCCATCAGTGCTGCCGGGGGCAATCAGCCCCAGCATTTT CAISAAGGNQPQHF
TRBJ2-5 many - TRBV7-3 TGTGCCAGCAGCTTAAGCAGCGTGAGGGGAGAGACCCAGTACTTC CASSLSSVRGETQYF
TRBJ2-5 - - TRBV6-2/TRBV6-3 TGTGCCAGCAGTTACTCGGGGTACCCCCAAGAGACCCAGTACTTC CASSYSGYPQETQYF
TRBJ2-7 - - TRBV19 TGTGCCAGTGCTTCCGGGACAAACTTCTACGAGCAGTACTTC CASASGTNFYEQYF
TRBJ2-7 many - TRBV27 TGTGCCAGCAGTTTAAAATGGGGAAACATCCCCTACGAGCAGTACTTC CASSLKWGNIPYEQYF
TRBJ2-1 - - TRBV5-1 TGCGCCAGCAGCTTTGGACTCAGAGAGCAGTTCTTC CASSFGLREQFF
TRBJ1-5 - - TRBV3-1 TGTGCCAGCAGCAATAGCAATCGGCCCCAGCATTTT CASSNSNRPQHF
TRBJ2-5 - TRBD2 TRBV5-1 TGCGCCAGCAGCTTGGAGGGGCGGGGGGGCAATGAGCAGTACTTC CASSLEGRGGNEQYF
TRBJ1-2 - - TRBV11-2 TGTGCCAGCAGCTTAGTCCAGGTTTATGGCTACACCTTC CASSLVQVYGYTF